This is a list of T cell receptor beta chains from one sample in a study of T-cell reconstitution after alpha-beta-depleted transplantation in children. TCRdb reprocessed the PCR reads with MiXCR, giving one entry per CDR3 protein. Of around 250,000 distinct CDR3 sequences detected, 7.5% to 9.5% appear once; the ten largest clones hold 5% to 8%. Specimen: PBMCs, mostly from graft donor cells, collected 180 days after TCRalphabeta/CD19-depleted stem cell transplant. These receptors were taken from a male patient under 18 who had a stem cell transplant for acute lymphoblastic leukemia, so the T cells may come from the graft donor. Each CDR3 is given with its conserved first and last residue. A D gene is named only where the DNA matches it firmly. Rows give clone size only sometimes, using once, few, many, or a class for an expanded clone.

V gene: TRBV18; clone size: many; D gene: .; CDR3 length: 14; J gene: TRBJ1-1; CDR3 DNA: TGTGCCAGCTCACCTTCCCGATGGAACACTGAAGCTTTCTTT; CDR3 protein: CASSPSRWNTEAFF
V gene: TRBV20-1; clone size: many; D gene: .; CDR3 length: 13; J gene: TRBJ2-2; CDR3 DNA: TGCAGTGCTAGAGGGGGGGGCAACGGGGAGCTGTTTTTT; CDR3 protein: CSARGGGNGELFF
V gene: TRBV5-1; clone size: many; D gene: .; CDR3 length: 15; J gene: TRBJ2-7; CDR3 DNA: TGCGCCAGCAGCCGGGTGGACAGCCTTGGTTACGAGCAGTACTTC; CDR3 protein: CASSRVDSLGYEQYF
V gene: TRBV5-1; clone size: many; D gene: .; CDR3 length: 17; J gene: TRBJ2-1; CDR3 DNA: TGCGCCAGCAGCTTCACCTTGGGGGGCCGGCCCTACAATGAGCAGTTCTTC; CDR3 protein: CASSFTLGGRPYNEQFF
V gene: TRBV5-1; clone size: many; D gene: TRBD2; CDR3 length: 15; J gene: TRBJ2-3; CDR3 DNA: TGCGCCAGCAGGCGGGGACTACCTAGCACAGATACGCAGTATTTT; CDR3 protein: CASRRGLPSTDTQYF
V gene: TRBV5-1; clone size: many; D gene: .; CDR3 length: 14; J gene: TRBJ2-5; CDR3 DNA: TGCGCCAGCTCGCCCGTAGCCCCGGGAGAGACCCAGTACTTC; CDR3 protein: CASSPVAPGETQYF
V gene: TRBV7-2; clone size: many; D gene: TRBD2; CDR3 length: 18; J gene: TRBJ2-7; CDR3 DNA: TGTGCCAGCAGCTTAAGTCGACTAGCGGGAGTTACAGCCTACGAGCAGTACTTC; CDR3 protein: CASSLSRLAGVTAYEQYF
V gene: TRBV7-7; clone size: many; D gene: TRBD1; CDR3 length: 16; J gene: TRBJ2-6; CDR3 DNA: TGTGCCAGCCTAGGACAGGGGCCCTCTGGGGCCAACGTCCTGACTTTC; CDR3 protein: CASLGQGPSGANVLTF
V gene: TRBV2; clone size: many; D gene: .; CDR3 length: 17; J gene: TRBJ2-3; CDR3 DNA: TGTGCCAGCAGTGAAAAATCGAACGTAGGGTTTACAGATACGCAGTATTTT; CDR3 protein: CASSEKSNVGFTDTQYF
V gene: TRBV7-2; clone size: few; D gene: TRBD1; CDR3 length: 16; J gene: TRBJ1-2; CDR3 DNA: TGTGCCAGCAGCTCACAGGGGTCCGCCGCCCGCCGGGGCTACACCTTC; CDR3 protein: CASSSQGSAARRGYTF
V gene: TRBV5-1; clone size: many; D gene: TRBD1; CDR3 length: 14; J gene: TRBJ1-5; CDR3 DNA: TGCGCCAGCAGCTTTGGGACAGGGGGCAGCCCCCAGCATTTT; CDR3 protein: CASSFGTGGSPQHF
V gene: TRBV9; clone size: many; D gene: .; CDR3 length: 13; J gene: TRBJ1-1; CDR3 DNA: TGTGCCAGCAGCCCCACAGGGTTGACTGAAGCTTTCTTT; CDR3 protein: CASSPTGLTEAFF
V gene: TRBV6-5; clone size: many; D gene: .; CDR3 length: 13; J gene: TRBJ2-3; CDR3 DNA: TGTGCCAGCAGGCCCCCGGCTTCAGATACGCAGTATTTT; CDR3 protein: CASRPPASDTQYF
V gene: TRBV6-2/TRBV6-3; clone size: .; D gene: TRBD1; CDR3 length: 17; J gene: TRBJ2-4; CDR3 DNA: TGTGCCAGCAGTTACCGCTTCGGTACAGGGGGACGGGACATTCAGTACTTC; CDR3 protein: CASSYRFGTGGRDIQYF
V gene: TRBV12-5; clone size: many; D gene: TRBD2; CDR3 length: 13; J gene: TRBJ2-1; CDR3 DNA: TGTGCTAGTGGTTTGGGTGGCGGGAGGGAACAGTTCTTC; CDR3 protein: CASGLGGGREQFF
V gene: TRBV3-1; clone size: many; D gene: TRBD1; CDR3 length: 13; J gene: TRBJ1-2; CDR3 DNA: TGTGCCAGCAGCACACAGGGGTATCATGGCTACACCTTC; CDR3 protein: CASSTQGYHGYTF
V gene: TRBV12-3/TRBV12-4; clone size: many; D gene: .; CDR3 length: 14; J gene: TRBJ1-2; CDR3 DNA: TGTGCCAGCAGTCCCAGGGTAATGAGCTATGGCTACACCTTC; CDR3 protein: CASSPRVMSYGYTF
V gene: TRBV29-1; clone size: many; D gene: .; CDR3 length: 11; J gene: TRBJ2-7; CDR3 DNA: TGCAGCGTCGCTGACAGCTACGAGCAGTACTTC; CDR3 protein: CSVADSYEQYF
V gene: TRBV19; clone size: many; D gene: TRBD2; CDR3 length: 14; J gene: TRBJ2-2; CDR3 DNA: TGTGCCACAAGTACCCGGACTAGAGCCGGGGAGCTGTTTTTT; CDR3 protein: CATSTRTRAGELFF
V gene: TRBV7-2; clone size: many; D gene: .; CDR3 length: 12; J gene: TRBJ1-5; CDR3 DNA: TGTGCCAGCAGCAGAGGGATTCAGCCCCAGCATTTT; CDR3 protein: CASSRGIQPQHF
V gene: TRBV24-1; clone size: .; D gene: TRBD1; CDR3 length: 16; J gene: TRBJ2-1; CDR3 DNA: TGTGCCACCAGTGATTTCACAGGGGGCAGAAACAATGAGCAGTTCTTC; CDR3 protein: CATSDFTGGRNNEQFF
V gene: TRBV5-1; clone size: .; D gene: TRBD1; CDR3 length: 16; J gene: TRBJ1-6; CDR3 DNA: TGCGCCAGCAGTTCATATGGGACAGAGGAAGATTCACCCCTCCCCTTT; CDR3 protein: CASSSYGTEEDSPLPF
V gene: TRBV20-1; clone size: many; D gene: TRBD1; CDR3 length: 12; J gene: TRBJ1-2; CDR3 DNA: TGCAGTGCTAGAGGGGCAGGGGGTGGCTACACCTTC; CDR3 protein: CSARGAGGGYTF
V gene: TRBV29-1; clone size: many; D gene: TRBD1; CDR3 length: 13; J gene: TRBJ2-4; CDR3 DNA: TGCAGCGTAAGAGACAGGGACAAAAACATTCAGTACTTC; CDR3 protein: CSVRDRDKNIQYF
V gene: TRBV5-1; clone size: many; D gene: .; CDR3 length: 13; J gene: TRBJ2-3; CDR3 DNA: TGCGCCAGCAGCTTGGAGGTTGCAGATACGCAGTATTTT; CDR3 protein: CASSLEVADTQYF
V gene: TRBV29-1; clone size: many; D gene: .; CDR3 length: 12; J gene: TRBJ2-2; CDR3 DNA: TGCAGCTACGGGGGCAACACCGGGGAGCTGTTTTTT; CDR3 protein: CSYGGNTGELFF
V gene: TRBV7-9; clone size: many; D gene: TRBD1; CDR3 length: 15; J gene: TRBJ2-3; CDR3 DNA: TGTGCCAGCATCCCTTTAGGGGGCAGGACAGATACGCAGTATTTT; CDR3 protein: CASIPLGGRTDTQYF
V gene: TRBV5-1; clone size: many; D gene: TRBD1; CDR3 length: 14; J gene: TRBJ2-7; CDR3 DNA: TGCGCCAGCGGGTCCGGGACAGGGGTGTACGAGCAGTACTTC; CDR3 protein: CASGSGTGVYEQYF
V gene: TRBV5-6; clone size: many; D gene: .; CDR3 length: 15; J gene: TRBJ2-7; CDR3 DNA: TGTGCCAGCAGCCGTAATCTGGGGCGGCACTACGAGCAGTACTTC; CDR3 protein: CASSRNLGRHYEQYF
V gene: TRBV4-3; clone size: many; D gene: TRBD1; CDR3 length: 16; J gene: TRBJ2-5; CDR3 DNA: TGCGCCAGCAGCCAAGATGGCGACAGGGGTCAAGAGACCCAGTACTTC; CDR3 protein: CASSQDGDRGQETQYF
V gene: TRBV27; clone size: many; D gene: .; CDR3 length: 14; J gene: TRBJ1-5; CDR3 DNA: TGTGCCAGCAGTTTTAGGACAACTAACCAGCCCCAGCATTTT; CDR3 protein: CASSFRTTNQPQHF
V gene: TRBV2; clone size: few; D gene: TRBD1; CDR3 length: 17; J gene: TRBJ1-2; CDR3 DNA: TGTGCCAGCAGCCCTACCGGGACAGGTGCCCGGGTGTATGGCTACACCTTC; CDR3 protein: CASSPTGTGARVYGYTF
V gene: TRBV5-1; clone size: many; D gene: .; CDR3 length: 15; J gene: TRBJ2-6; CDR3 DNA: TGCGCCAGCAGCTCCCAAGGCTCTGGGGCCAACGTCCTGACTTTC; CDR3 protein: CASSSQGSGANVLTF
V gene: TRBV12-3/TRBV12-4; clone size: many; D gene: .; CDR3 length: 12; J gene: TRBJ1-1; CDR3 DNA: TGTGCCAGCAGCCGCCGAGGGCATGAAGCTTTCTTT; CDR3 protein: CASSRRGHEAFF
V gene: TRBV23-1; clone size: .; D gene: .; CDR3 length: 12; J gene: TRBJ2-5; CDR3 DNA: TGCGCCAGCAGTCAATCCTGGGAGACCCAGTACTTC; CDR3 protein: CASSQSWETQYF
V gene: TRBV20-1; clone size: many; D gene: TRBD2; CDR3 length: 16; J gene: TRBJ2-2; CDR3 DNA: TGCAGTGCCATCCGAGGGACTAGCGGGAATTCCGGGGAGCTGTTTTTT; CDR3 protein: CSAIRGTSGNSGELFF
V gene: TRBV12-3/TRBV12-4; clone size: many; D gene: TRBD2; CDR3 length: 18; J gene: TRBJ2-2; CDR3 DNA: TGTGCCAGCAGTGGCAGACTAGCGGGGGGGCGTAATCCCGGGGAGCTGTTTTTT; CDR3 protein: CASSGRLAGGRNPGELFF
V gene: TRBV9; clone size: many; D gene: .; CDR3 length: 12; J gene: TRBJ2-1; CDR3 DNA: TGTGCCAGCAGCAGCCGAGACTGGGAGCAGTTCTTC; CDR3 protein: CASSSRDWEQFF
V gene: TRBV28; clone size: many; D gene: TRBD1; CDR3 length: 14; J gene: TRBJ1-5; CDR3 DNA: TGTGCCAGCAGCTGGACAGGTAGCAATCAGCCCCAGCATTTT; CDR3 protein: CASSWTGSNQPQHF
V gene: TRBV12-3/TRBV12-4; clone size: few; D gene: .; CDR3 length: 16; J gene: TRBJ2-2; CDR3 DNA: TGTGCCAGCAGTTGGGCGGGGGCGATTTACACCGGGGAGCTGTTTTTT; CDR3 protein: CASSWAGAIYTGELFF
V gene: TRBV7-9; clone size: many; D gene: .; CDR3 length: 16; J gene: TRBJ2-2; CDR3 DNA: TGTGCCAGCAGCTCACTCGGGACCCCGGTGGCCGGGGAGCTGTTTTTT; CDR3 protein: CASSSLGTPVAGELFF
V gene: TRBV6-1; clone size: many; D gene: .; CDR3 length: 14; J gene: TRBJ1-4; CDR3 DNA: TGTGCCAGCAGCCCTACGGCGTTTAATGAAAAACTGTTTTTT; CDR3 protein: CASSPTAFNEKLFF
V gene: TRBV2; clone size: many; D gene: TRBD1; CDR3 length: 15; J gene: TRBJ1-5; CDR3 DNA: TGTGCCAGCAGGTCACAGGGGGGCGGCAATCAGCCCCAGCATTTT; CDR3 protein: CASRSQGGGNQPQHF
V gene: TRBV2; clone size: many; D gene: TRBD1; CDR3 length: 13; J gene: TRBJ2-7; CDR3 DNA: TGTGCCAGCACGACAGGGGGGAGCTACGAGCAGTACTTC; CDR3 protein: CASTTGGSYEQYF
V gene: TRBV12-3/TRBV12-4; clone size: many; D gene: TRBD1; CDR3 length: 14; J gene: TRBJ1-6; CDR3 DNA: TGTGCCAGCAGGCTGACAGGGAGGAATTCACCCCTCCACTTT; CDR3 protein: CASRLTGRNSPLHF
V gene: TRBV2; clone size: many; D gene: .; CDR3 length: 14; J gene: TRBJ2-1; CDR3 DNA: TGTGCCAGCAGCCTGGACAGCCAGACCGATGAGCAGTTCTTC; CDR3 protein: CASSLDSQTDEQFF
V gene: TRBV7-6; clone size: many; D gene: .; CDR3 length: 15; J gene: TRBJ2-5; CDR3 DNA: TGTGCCAGCAGCTTAGGACAGGCATATCAAGAGACCCAGTACTTC; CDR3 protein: CASSLGQAYQETQYF
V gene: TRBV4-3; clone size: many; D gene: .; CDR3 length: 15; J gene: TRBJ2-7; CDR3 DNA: TGCGCCAGCAGCGCCATGAGAGGGAGCTCCTACGAGCAGTACTTC; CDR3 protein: CASSAMRGSSYEQYF
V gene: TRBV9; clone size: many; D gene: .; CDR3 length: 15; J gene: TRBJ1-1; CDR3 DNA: TGTGCCAGCAGCGTAGCTCTCCAGGCTGGAACTGAAGCTTTCTTT; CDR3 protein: CASSVALQAGTEAFF
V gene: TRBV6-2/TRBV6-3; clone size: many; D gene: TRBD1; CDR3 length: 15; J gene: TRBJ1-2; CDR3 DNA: TGTGCCAGCAGCCTACCTTCGGGACAGCACTATGGCTACACCTTC; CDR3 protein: CASSLPSGQHYGYTF
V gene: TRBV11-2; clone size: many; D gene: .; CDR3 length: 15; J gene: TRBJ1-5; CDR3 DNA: TGTGCCAGCAGCTTAGATGGCCTCTCCAATCAGCCCCAGCATTTT; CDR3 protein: CASSLDGLSNQPQHF
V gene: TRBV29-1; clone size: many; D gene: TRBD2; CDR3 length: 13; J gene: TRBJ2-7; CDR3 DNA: TGCAGCGCCCGTAGCGGGAGCACCTACGAGCAGTACTTC; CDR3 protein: CSARSGSTYEQYF
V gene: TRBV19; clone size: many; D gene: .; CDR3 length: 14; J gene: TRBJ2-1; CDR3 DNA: TGTGCCAGTAGCCAAGGAAGCTCCTACAATGAGCAGTTCTTC; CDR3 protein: CASSQGSSYNEQFF
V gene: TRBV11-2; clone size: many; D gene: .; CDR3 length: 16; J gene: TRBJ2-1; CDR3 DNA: TGTGCCAGCAGCTTAACGAGTCAAGGAAGGGGGAATGAGCAGTTCTTC; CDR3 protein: CASSLTSQGRGNEQFF
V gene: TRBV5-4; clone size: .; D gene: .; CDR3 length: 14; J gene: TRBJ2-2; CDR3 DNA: TGTGCCAGCAGCTCCCTCAGGGGTAACGGGGAGCTGTTTTTT; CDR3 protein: CASSSLRGNGELFF
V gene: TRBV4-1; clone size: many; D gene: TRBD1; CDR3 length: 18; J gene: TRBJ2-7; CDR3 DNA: TGCGCCAGCAGCCAAGATAACCCCACCTGGGACAGGGGGTACGAGCAGTACTTC; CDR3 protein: CASSQDNPTWDRGYEQYF
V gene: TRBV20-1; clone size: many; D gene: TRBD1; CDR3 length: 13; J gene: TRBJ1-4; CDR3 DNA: TGCAGTGCTTCAGGGGGCCGGGGTGAAAAACTGTTTTTT; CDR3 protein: CSASGGRGEKLFF